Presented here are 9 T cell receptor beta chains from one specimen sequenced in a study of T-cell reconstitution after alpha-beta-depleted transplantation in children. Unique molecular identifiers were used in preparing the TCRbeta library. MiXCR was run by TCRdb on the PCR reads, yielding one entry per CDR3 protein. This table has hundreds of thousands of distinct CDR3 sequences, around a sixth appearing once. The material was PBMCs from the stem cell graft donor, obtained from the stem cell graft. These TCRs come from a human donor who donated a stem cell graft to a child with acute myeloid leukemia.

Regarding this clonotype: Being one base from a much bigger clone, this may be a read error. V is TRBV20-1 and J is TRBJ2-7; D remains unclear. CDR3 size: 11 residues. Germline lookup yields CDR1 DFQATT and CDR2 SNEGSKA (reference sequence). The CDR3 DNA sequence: TGCAGTGCTAGGCCCGTGACCGAGCTGTACTTC. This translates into CSARPVTELYF.

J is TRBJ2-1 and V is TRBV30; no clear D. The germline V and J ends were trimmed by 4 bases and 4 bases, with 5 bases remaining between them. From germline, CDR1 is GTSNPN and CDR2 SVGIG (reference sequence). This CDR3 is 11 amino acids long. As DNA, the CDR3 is TGTGCCTGGACTGGTTACAATGAGCAGTTCTTC. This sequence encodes CAWTGYNEQFF. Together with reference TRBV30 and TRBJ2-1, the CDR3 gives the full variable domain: SQTIHQWPATLVQPVGSPLSLECTVEGTSNPNLYWYRQAAGRGLQLLFYSVGIGQISSEVPQNLSASRPQDRQFILSSKKLLLSDSGFYLCAWTGYNEQFFGPGTRLTVL.

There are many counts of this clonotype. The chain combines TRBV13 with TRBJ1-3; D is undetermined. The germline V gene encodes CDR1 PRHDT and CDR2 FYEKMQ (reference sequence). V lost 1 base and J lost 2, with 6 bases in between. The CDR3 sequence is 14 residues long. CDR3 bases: TGTGCCAGCAGCTTAGTCCAGGCTGGAAACACCATATATTTT. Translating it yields CASSLVQAGNTIYF.

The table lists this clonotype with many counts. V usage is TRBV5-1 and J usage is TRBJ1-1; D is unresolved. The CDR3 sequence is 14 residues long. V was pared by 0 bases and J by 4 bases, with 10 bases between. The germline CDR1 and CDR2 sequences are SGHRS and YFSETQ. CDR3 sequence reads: CASSLVNPRTEAFF. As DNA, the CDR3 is TGCGCCAGCAGCTTGGTTAATCCGCGCACTGAAGCTTTCTTT.

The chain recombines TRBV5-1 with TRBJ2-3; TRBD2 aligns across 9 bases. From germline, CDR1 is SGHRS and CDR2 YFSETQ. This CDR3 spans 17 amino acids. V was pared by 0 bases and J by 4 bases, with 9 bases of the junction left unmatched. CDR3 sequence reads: CASSLDGLALRADTQYF. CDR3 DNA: TGCGCCAGCAGCTTGGATGGACTAGCGTTGAGGGCAGATACGCAGTATTTT.

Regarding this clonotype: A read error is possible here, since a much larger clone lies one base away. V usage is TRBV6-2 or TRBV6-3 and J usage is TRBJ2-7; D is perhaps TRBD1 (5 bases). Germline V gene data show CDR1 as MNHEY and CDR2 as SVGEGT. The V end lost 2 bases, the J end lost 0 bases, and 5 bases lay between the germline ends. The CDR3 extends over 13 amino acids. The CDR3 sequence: CASSYGASYEQYF. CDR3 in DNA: TGTGCCAGCAGTTACGGGGCCTCCTACGAGCAGTACTTC.

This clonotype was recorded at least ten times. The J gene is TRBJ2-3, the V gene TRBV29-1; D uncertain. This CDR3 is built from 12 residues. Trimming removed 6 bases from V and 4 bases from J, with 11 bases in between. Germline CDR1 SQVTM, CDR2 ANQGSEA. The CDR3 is CSVGSVADTQYF. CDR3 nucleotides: TGCAGCGTCGGAAGTGTGGCAGATACGCAGTATTTT.

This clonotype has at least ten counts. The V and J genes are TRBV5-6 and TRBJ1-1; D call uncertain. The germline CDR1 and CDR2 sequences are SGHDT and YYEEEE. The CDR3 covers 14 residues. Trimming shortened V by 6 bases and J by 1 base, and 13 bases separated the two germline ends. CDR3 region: CASKVGHRNTEAFF. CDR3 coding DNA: TGTGCCAGCAAAGTCGGGCACCGGAACACTGAAGCTTTCTTT.

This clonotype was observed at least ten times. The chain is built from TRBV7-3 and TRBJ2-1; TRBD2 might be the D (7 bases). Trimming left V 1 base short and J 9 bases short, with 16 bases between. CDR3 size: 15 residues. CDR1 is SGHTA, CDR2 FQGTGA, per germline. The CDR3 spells CASSLSGGRVGEQFF. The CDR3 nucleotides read TGTGCCAGCAGCTTAAGCGGGGGCCGGGTGGGTGAGCAGTTCTTC. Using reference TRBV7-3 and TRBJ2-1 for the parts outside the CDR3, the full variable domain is GAGVSQTPSNKVTEKGKYVELRCDPISGHTALYWYRQSLGQGPEFLIYFQGTGAADDSGLPNDRFFAVRPEGSVSTLKIQRTERGDSAVYLCASSLSGGRVGEQFFGPGTRLTVL.